This T cell receptor beta chain was captured in a study of regulatory T cells in long-lasting Graves disease. Germline CDR1 and CDR2: KGHDR and SFDVKD. The junction had 17 bases not matched to a gene; V was cut back by 4 bases and J by 3 bases. The CDR3 covers 19 residues. Time point meaning: newly diagnosed GD, antithyroid drugs for less than 3 months. Preparation of the TCR library used RNA extracted from PBMCs. It was by American Thyroid Association guidelines that Graves' disease was diagnosed. The patients were enrolled through endocrinology in Xi'an, China. Study-level results: More public clonotypes were shared by persistent patients (around 2,800) than by new patients (approximately 1,000).

For this clonotype: Its antigen is unknown.

Arm-PCR of CDR3 regions and iRepertoire HTBI primers were the basis on which TCR beta libraries were built. In TCRdb, the multiplex PCR reads were re-called with MiXCR into one record per CDR3 protein. The sample lists about 310,000 distinct CDR3 sequences, 18% occurring once. The origin of this receptor is a female donor with Graves disease. The input for sequencing was peripheral blood mononuclear cells (PBMCs), taken at new diagnosis, from a patient treated with antithyroid drugs. The chain uses TRBV24-1 and TRBJ2-1; 7 positions match TRBD2. The CDR3 region is CATSDPKPGPAGSYNEQFF. The CDR3 DNA is TGTGCCACCAGTGACCCTAAACCGGGACCAGCGGGAAGCTACAATGAGCAGTTCTTC.